One and the same sample provided the 19 T cell receptor beta chains below, sequenced in a study of cytomegalovirus exposure and HLA in healthy donors. PCR primers comprised 60 Vbeta and 13 Jbeta primers. Profiled with immunoSEQ multiplex PCR; TCRdb holds only in-frame clones, not every one. The table lists more than 95,000 clones, about 10% of them singletons. The sample comprised PBMCs. These receptors were collected from a man aged 30 to 45 in good health and CMV-seronegative.

J is TRBJ2-2 and V is TRBV29-1; 9 nucleotides match TRBD1. The CDR3 has 15 amino acids. Unmatched junction bases numbered 8, after V lost 4 bases and J lost 5 bases. The V gene's germline CDR1 is SQVTM and CDR2 ANQGSEA. CDR3 DNA sequence: TGCAGCGTTGCTGGGGCGACAGGGGGTACCGGGGAGCTGTTTTTT. Translation gives CSVAGATGGTGELFF.

This clone was seen more than once but under ten times. The J gene is TRBJ2-5, the V gene TRBV11-2, with 7 positions matching TRBD2. Germline trimming cut 5 bases from V and 2 bases from J; bases unmatched to any gene: 5. The CDR3 is 14 residues long. In germline, CDR1 is SGHAT, CDR2 FQNNGV. Here the CDR3 reads CASSPGTIQETQYF. CDR3 DNA sequence: TGTGCCAGCAGCCCAGGGACTATACAAGAGACCCAGTACTTC.

The table lists this clone with many counts. This CDR3 is CAWSVQGNSPLHF. Here the CDR3 DNA reads TGTGCCTGGAGTGTACAGGGGAATTCACCCCTCCACTTT. This chain connects TRBV30 to TRBJ1-6; the match to TRBD1 covers 7 bases. Losses at the gene ends were 0 bases for V and 7 bases for J; bases not matched to a gene: 0. The CDR3 has 13 amino acids. Looked up from germline, CDR1 is GTSNPN and CDR2 is SVGIG (reference sequence).

The chain carries TRBV11-3 and TRBJ2-7; TRBD2 matches at 9 bases. J gave up 4 bases and V 6 bases, and 7 bases lay outside the gene matches. From germline, CDR1 is SGHNT and CDR2 YENEEA. The CDR3 runs 14 residues. The CDR3 DNA is TGTGCCAGCAGTCAAAGCGGGAGGAGGTACGAGCAGTACTTC. It specifies CASSQSGRRYEQYF.

This clone showed up just a few times. This chain uses TRBV2 with TRBJ1-1; 8 bases fit TRBD1. The germline V gene has CDR1 SNHLY and CDR2 FYNNEI. There are 13 residues in the CDR3. Germline trimming cut 6 bases from V and 1 base from J; bases unmatched to any gene: 1. The CDR3 sequence: CASRDRENTEAFF. The CDR3 coding sequence is TGTGCCAGCAGGGACAGGGAGAACACTGAAGCTTTCTTT.

This clone was counted a few times. V usage is TRBV19 and J usage is TRBJ1-5; no reliable D call. The CDR3 length is 15 residues. V was trimmed by 5 bases and J by 0 bases, leaving 11 bases between them. Germline-derived CDR1 and CDR2 are LNHDA and SQIVND (reference sequence). CDR3 sequence: CASSGLRGSNQPQHF. The DNA of the CDR3 is TGTGCCAGTAGTGGGCTTCGGGGTAGCAATCAGCCCCAGCATTTT.

This rearrangement joins TRBV7-2 to TRBJ2-7; tentative D call: TRBD2 (7 bases). This CDR3 region has 14 residues. The germline gives CDR1 SGHTA, CDR2 FQGNSA. V lost 5 bases, J lost 0 bases, and 11 bases lay in between. The CDR3 nucleotides are TGTGCCAGCAGCCCCGGGGGGCTCTCCTACGAGCAGTACTTC. This sequence encodes CASSPGGLSYEQYF.

This clone was seen only a few times. This chain uses TRBV5-6 with TRBJ2-5, with 10 nucleotides matching TRBD1. The J call is uncertain, as TRBJ2-7 better fits the DNA end. The V gene's germline CDR1 is SGHDT and CDR2 YYEEEE. This CDR3 spans 14 amino acids. Written as DNA, the CDR3 is TGTGCCAGCAGCCCCGGGACAGGGGCCTACGAGCAGTACTTC. Residues: CASSPGTGAYEQYF.

This clone was seen a single time. The genes are TRBV7-6 and TRBJ2-3, with D unclear. Germline V lookup: CDR1 SGHVS, CDR2 FNYEAQ. The germline V and J ends were trimmed by 5 bases and 5 bases, with 11 bases remaining between them. This CDR3 is built from 13 residues. This CDR3 is CASSPGPVDTQYF. The DNA of the CDR3 is TGTGCCAGCAGCCCCGGTCCCGTAGATACGCAGTATTTT.

This sequence joins TRBV30 and TRBJ1-1, with 7 bases identical to TRBD1. The CDR3 spans 13 residues. The V segment lost 1 base and the J segment 4 bases; nucleotides outside the gene matches: 3. Per the germline V gene, CDR1 is GTSNPN and CDR2 is SVGIG (reference sequence). The CDR3 nucleotides are TGTGCCTGGAGTGACTCAGGGGGCACTGAAGCTTTCTTT. Protein product: CAWSDSGGTEAFF.

This clone was detected only a few times. This sequence joins TRBV6-5 and TRBJ1-2; no clear D gene. V was trimmed by 4 bases and J by 8 bases, leaving 17 bases between them. The CDR3 is 14 residues long. In germline, CDR1 is MNHEY, CDR2 SVGAGI. The CDR3 here is CASSSTTYKWGYTF. Written as DNA, the CDR3 is TGTGCCAGCAGTTCGACAACCTATAAATGGGGCTACACCTTC.

V is TRBV28 and J is TRBJ2-7; 7 bases align to TRBD1. The CDR3 totals 12 residues. Trimming cost V 6 bases and J 2 bases; bases outside gene matches: 1. The germline V gene encodes CDR1 MDHEN and CDR2 SYDVKM. The CDR3 nucleotides are TGTGCCAGCAGGGGACAGACCTACGAGCAGTACTTC. Amino acid sequence: CASRGQTYEQYF.

The chain is built from TRBV5-1 and TRBJ2-1; D gene unclear. The length of the CDR3 is 12 residues. Deletions cut 4 bases from V and 4 bases from J, with 6 bases between. Looked up from germline, CDR1 is SGHRS and CDR2 is YFSETQ. CDR3 coding DNA: TGCGCCAGCAGCCCAGGTTACAATGAGCAGTTCTTC. It is translated as CASSPGYNEQFF. Complete variable domain (other parts from reference TRBV5-1 and TRBJ2-1): KAGVTQTPRYLIKTRGQQVTLSCSPISGHRSVSWYQQTPGQGLQFLFEYFSETQRNKGNFPGRFSGRQFSNSRSEMNVSTLELGDSALYLCASSPGYNEQFFGPGTRLTVL.

This clone was observed a few times. The chain is built from TRBV5-6 and TRBJ1-1, with D unresolved. The CDR3 contains 11 residues. Germline lookup yields CDR1 SGHDT and CDR2 YYEEEE. V was clipped by 3 bases and J by 4 bases, with 4 bases between them. The CDR3 here is CASSSPTEAFF. CDR3 nucleotides: TGTGCCAGCAGCTCTCCCACTGAAGCTTTCTTT.

This clone was seen a few times. The chain links TRBV5-1 to TRBJ1-6; no clear D. Trimming stripped 1 base from V and 5 bases from J, with 7 bases between. The CDR3 contains 14 residues. The germline gives CDR1 SGHRS, CDR2 YFSETQ. The CDR3 region is CASSLSPDNSPLHF. Here the CDR3 DNA reads TGCGCCAGCAGCTTGTCACCAGATAATTCACCCCTCCACTTT.

The rearrangement joins TRBV4-1 to TRBJ2-4; TRBD2 aligns across 14 bases. CDR1 and CDR2 (germline): MGHRA, YSYEKL. With 6 bases clipped from V and 8 bases from J, the junction kept 6 bases outside the gene matches. The CDR3 has 15 amino acids. This CDR3 reads CASSPTSGGADIQYF. CDR3 DNA sequence: TGCGCCAGCAGTCCGACTAGCGGGGGGGCAGACATTCAGTACTTC.

This clone has only a few counts. The chain links TRBV7-9 to TRBJ2-7, with D possibly TRBD1 on 6 matching bases. CDR1 SEHNR and CDR2 FQNEAQ come from the germline V gene (reference sequence). V lost 4 bases and J lost 4, with 17 bases in between. The length of the CDR3 is 15 residues. CDR3 in DNA: TGTGCCAGCAGCTCGCCACAGGGTAAGGAATACGAGCAGTACTTC. This encodes CASSSPQGKEYEQYF.

This clone came up a few times. Other DNA sequences from this sample encode an identical CDR3 as well. The rearrangement uses TRBV4-3 and TRBJ1-5, with D perhaps matching TRBD1 (5 bases). CDR3 length equals 15 residues. Trimming stripped 0 bases from V and 6 bases from J, with 12 bases between. Per the germline V gene, CDR1 is LGHNA and CDR2 is YSLEER. CDR3 residues: CASSQDKGSGQPQHF. As DNA, the CDR3 is TGCGCCAGCAGCCAAGACAAGGGGTCCGGTCAGCCCCAGCATTTT.

V is TRBV15 and J is TRBJ2-2; TRBD2 might be the D (6 bases). Trimming left V 1 base short and J 1 base short, with 7 bases between. Germline CDR1 and CDR2: LNHNV and YYDKDF (reference sequence). This CDR3 is built from 15 residues. As DNA, the CDR3 is TGTGCCACCAGCAGAGGGGGACTGAACACCGGGGAGCTGTTTTTT. Translating it yields CATSRGGLNTGELFF.